Following are 21 T cell receptor beta chains from one sample sequenced in a study of early T cells in non-severe SARS-CoV-2 infection. Via MiXCR, TCRdb re-called the 5' RACE reads, giving one row per CDR3 protein. The sample yields 90,000 to 120,000 distinct CDR3 sequences, over 10% seen once. Input material: whole blood. The receptors derive from an adult who was a healthcare worker with PCR-confirmed SARS-CoV-2 infection or an uninfected control (not recorded which).

The chain carries TRBV6-1 and TRBJ1-4, with D maybe TRBD1 (6 bases). The V end lost 2 bases, the J end lost 8 bases, and 15 bases lay between the germline ends. This CDR3 comprises 15 residues. The germline CDR1 and CDR2 sequences are MNHNS and SASEGT. As DNA, the CDR3 is TGTGCCAGCAGTGAAAGGAGGGGGATGGGGGAAAAACTGTTTTTT. The encoded protein is CASSERRGMGEKLFF.

The rearrangement uses TRBV10-2 and TRBJ2-1, with D perhaps matching TRBD2 (6 bases). V was shortened by 7 bases and J by 9 bases, with 13 bases between the two germline ends. CDR1 and CDR2 (germline): WSHSY, SAAADI. The CDR3 runs 12 residues. The CDR3 here is CASTRGAGEQFF. DNA for the CDR3: TGCGCCAGCACCCGAGGAGCGGGTGAGCAGTTCTTC.

The chain recombines TRBV29-1 with TRBJ2-5, with 8 bases aligning to TRBD2. Germline-derived CDR1 and CDR2 are SQVTM and ANQGSEA. V was pared by 6 bases and J by 5 bases, with 5 bases of the junction left unmatched. The CDR3 spans 12 residues. DNA for the CDR3: TGCAGCGTCCGGGGGGGCCTGGAGACCCAGTACTTC. Translated: CSVRGGLETQYF.

This clonotype has only a few counts. The chain joins TRBV20-1 to TRBJ1-1; 8 nucleotides line up with TRBD1. The CDR3 has 17 amino acids. V was clipped by 2 bases and J by 1 base; unmatched bases: 12. Germline V CDR1 and CDR2: DFQATT, SNEGSKA (reference sequence). In DNA form, the CDR3 reads TGCAGTGCTAGAAACCCGTCCGGGGGGACAGGGAACACTGAAGCTTTCTTT. It translates to CSARNPSGGTGNTEAFF.

The rearrangement uses TRBV5-1 and TRBJ2-7; D is perhaps TRBD2 (6 bases). The CDR3 spans 14 residues. V gave up 4 bases and J gave up 5 bases, with 16 bases separating them. The germline V gene encodes CDR1 SGHRS and CDR2 YFSETQ. Here the CDR3 DNA reads TGCGCCAGCAGCCTTCTCGCGGGGACCCACGAGCAGTACTTC. It encodes CASSLLAGTHEQYF.

The CDR3 protein is CSVREAKNIQYF. The DNA of the CDR3 is TGCAGCGTTCGGGAAGCCAAAAACATTCAGTACTTC. This chain connects TRBV29-1 to TRBJ2-4; D perhaps matches TRBD2 (5 bases). The CDR3 is 12 amino acids. CDR1 SQVTM and CDR2 ANQGSEA come from the germline V gene. With 5 bases removed from V and 0 bases from J, the gap between germline ends came to 5 bases.

This clonotype was detected only a few times. The chain's CDR3 is CASTTPGGGANVLTF. CDR3 in DNA: TGTGCCAGCACCACCCCGGGGGGAGGGGCCAACGTCCTGACTTTC. The V gene is TRBV6-5, the J gene TRBJ2-6, with TRBD2 matching over 7 bases. Trimming took 7 bases from V and 4 from J; bases not matched to a gene: 7. Looked up from germline, CDR1 is MNHEY and CDR2 is SVGAGI. The CDR3 is made up of 15 amino acids.

This clonotype was seen only a few times. This chain connects TRBV5-1 to TRBJ2-5, with D hard to call. Germline CDR1 SGHRS, CDR2 YFSETQ. The CDR3 sequence is 15 residues long. The germline V and J ends were trimmed by 0 bases and 1 base, with 10 bases remaining between them. CDR3 DNA sequence: TGCGCCAGCAGCTTGGGACTGACTTCCCAAGAGACCCAGTACTTC. Encoded protein: CASSLGLTSQETQYF.

The table lists this clonotype with many counts. The CDR3 region has the DNA TGTGCCAGCAGCCAAACCGGGACTGGTCGTGAGACCCAGTACTTC. It specifies CASSQTGTGRETQYF. This chain links TRBV3-1 with TRBJ2-5; tentatively, D is TRBD2 (6 bases). V lost 2 bases and J 5 bases, leaving 15 bases between the germline ends. The CDR3 spans 15 residues. CDR1 is LGHDT, CDR2 YNNKEL, per germline (reference sequence).

This clonotype has ten or more counts. V usage is TRBV19 and J usage is TRBJ2-3, with 7 bases matching TRBD1. V lost 4 bases, J lost 4 bases, and 8 bases stayed unmatched. The CDR3 consists of 15 residues. Germline V gives CDR1 LNHDA, CDR2 SQIVND (reference sequence). For the CDR3, the DNA is TGTGCCAGTAGTACCCTAACAGGGGTCCCAGATACGCAGTATTTT. It encodes CASSTLTGVPDTQYF.

This clonotype was detected only a few times. This CDR3 is CASSPRAHYNEQFF. The CDR3 nucleotides read TGTGCCAGCAGTCCCAGAGCCCACTACAATGAGCAGTTCTTC. The V and J genes are TRBV12-3 or TRBV12-4 and TRBJ2-1; D unclear. The CDR3 is made up of 14 amino acids. The V end was cut by 5 bases, the J end by 3 bases, with 11 bases between.

The chain links TRBV11-3 to TRBJ2-1, with no clear D. The germline V gene has CDR1 SGHNT and CDR2 YENEEA. The CDR3 sequence is 15 residues long. V lost 1 base to trimming and J lost 1 base, with 8 bases between them. Here the CDR3 reads CASSLGGKSYNEQFF. The CDR3 region has the DNA TGTGCCAGCAGCTTAGGTGGGAAATCCTACAATGAGCAGTTCTTC.

This clonotype has just a few counts. This sequence joins TRBV25-1 and TRBJ2-4, with D hard to call. With 1 base removed from V and 5 bases from J, the gap between germline ends came to 6 bases. This CDR3 is built from 13 residues. CDR1 MGHDK and CDR2 SYGVNS come from the germline V gene. In DNA, the CDR3 is TGTGCCAGCAGTGAATTTGGCGAAAACATTCAGTACTTC. It translates to CASSEFGENIQYF.

As concerns this clonotype: A read error is possible here, since a much larger clone lies one base away. J is TRBJ2-3 and V is TRBV12-3 or TRBV12-4; TRBD2 might be the D (5 bases). The CDR3 loop spans 16 amino acids. V lost 5 bases, J lost 2 bases, and 17 bases lay in between. CDR3 nucleotides: TGTGCCAGCAGTCAATATGGACTCACCCCCACAGATACGCAGTATTTT. Translation gives CASSQYGLTPTDTQYF.

This clonotype was counted at least ten times. This chain connects TRBV11-2 to TRBJ2-1; possibly TRBD1 for D (6 bases). V gave up 0 bases and J gave up 4 bases, with 13 bases separating them. Germline CDR1 and CDR2: SGHAT and FQNNGV. CDR3 length: 16 amino acids. The DNA for the CDR3 is TGTGCCAGCAGCTTAGATGTCGGACAGAAGTACAATGAGCAGTTCTTC. It translates to CASSLDVGQKYNEQFF.

This clonotype was recorded at least ten times. The chain combines TRBV14 with TRBJ1-1; no reliable D call. The CDR3 spans 14 residues. The V end lost 0 bases, the J end lost 3 bases, and 8 bases lay between the germline ends. Germline V lookup: CDR1 SGHDN, CDR2 FVKESK. The CDR3 bases are TGTGCCAGCAGCCAAGATGGGGATTACACTGAAGCTTTCTTT. Translating gives CASSQDGDYTEAFF. Using reference TRBV14 and TRBJ1-1 for the parts outside the CDR3, the full variable domain is EAGVTQFPSHSVIEKGQTVTLRCDPISGHDNLYWYRRVMGKEIKFLLHFVKESKQDESGMPNNRFLAERTGGTYSTLKVQPAELEDSGVYFCASSQDGDYTEAFFGQGTRLTVV.

This clonotype was seen at least ten times. The chain links TRBV13 to TRBJ2-2, with 11 bases lining up with TRBD2. Germline assignment: CDR1 PRHDT and CDR2 FYEKMQ (reference sequence). The CDR3 is 16 amino acids. V lost 4 bases and J lost 5; bases outside the gene matches: 6. The CDR3 nucleotides are TGTGCCAGCAGCTACCGACTAGCGGGAAATACCGGGGAGCTGTTTTTT. Encoded protein: CASSYRLAGNTGELFF.

This chain joins TRBV11-2 and TRBJ2-1; 7 positions agree with TRBD1. CDR3 length equals 16 residues. Germline V lookup: CDR1 SGHAT, CDR2 FQNNGV. Trimming took 5 bases from V and 8 from J; bases not matched to a gene: 15. CDR3 in amino acids: CASSPQGGRFLDEQFF. Written as DNA, the CDR3 is TGTGCCAGCAGCCCCCAAGGGGGCCGATTTCTCGATGAGCAGTTCTTC.

The gene calls are TRBV11-2 and TRBJ2-2, with D perhaps TRBD2 (5 bases). The CDR3 consists of 12 residues. Germline V gene data show CDR1 as SGHAT and CDR2 as FQNNGV. The V end lost 3 bases, the J end lost 7 bases, and 6 bases lay between the germline ends. The CDR3 protein is CASSLEVGELFF. The CDR3, as DNA: TGTGCCAGCAGCTTGGAGGTCGGGGAGCTGTTTTTT.

The chain combines TRBV30 with TRBJ2-2; 8 nucleotides line up with TRBD2. This CDR3 comprises 12 residues. The germline CDR1 and CDR2 sequences are GTSNPN and SVGIG (reference sequence). V gave up 4 bases and J gave up 14 bases; unmatched junction bases: 9. The CDR3, as DNA: TGTGCCTGGATCGTCGGGACTAGTACTCTGTTTTTT. This sequence encodes CAWIVGTSTLFF.

This clonotype was found many times. This chain links TRBV12-3 or TRBV12-4 with TRBJ1-5, with 10 bases identical to TRBD1. The junction had 10 bases not matched to a gene; V was cut back by 5 bases and J by 9 bases. The CDR3 has 15 amino acids. CDR3 residues: CASSPRDRGLGPQHF. The CDR3 region has the DNA TGTGCCAGCAGTCCCCGGGACAGGGGCTTGGGGCCCCAGCATTTT.